This record covers a single T cell receptor (beta chain). What it binds is unknown. As the method for making TCR beta libraries, quantitative 5'-RACE with molecular barcodes was used. TCRdb itself ran the 5' RACE reads through MiXCR, one entry per CDR3 protein. The table records some 270,000 distinct CDR3 sequences, roughly 32% of them present only once. These data belong to a study of CD8 T cells in ankylosing spondylitis. Study results and caveats: Earlier work had already found some motif variants in reactive arthritis synovial fluid and blood. Disease-linked clones, CD8+, were relatively rare in peripheral blood. Seemingly distinctive of ankylosing spondylitis blood was a TCR beta motif formed by eight highly homologous variants.

In germline, CDR1 is SGHRS, CDR2 YFSETQ. Trimming removed 0 bases at V and 4 bases at J, with 9 bases between. There are 14 residues in the CDR3. The sequence derives from a male donor with ankylosing spondylitis or in good health (not recorded which). This chain uses TRBV5-1 with TRBJ2-3; D not resolved. The sequenced sample consisted of blood, either unsorted or a sorted T cell fraction (not recorded which). CDR3 in amino acids: CASSLAVGADTQYF. The CDR3 nucleotides are TGCGCCAGCAGCTTGGCCGTTGGCGCAGATACGCAGTATTTT.